This entry is about one T cell receptor beta chain. The antigen remains undetermined. The data derive from a study of T cell repertoires in ileal Crohn's disease. Overall study: Postoperative therapy was given to about half: around eleven thiopurines, around 17 anti-TNF agents. Points from the study as a whole: Clonality above 26.8% at surgery always came with endoscopic recurrence. Compared with non-smokers, active smokers at surgery showed more clonal expansions. Sorted CD8 T cells held more high-frequency clones than CD4.

The table came from immunoSEQ multiplex PCR; TCRdb's copy has only in-frame clones and leaves some out. The table shows roughly 7,000 clones, with 92% occurring only once. The TCR was taken from an adult with Crohn's disease. Source material: ileal tissue.

The CDR3 DNA reads as TGTGCCAGCAGCTCCGAGAGTAGCGGGAGGTCCTACAATGAGCAGTTCTTC. This gives the protein CASSSESSGRSYNEQFF. This sequence joins TRBV7-9 and TRBJ2-1, with TRBD2 matching over 10 bases. Germline V gives CDR1 SEHNR, CDR2 FQNEAQ (reference sequence). The CDR3 contains 17 residues. V was pared by 4 bases and J by 1 base, with 7 bases of the junction left unmatched.